The 10 T cell receptor beta chains below all came from one sample that was sequenced in a study of response to subunit inactivated influenza vaccine. One entry per CDR3 protein results from TCRdb running MiXCR on the RT-PCR reads. The top ten clones hold approximately 12% of a sample with roughly 460,000 distinct CDR3 sequences, around 9.9% of them seen once. Source: PBMCs from blood, taken roughly 6 weeks after vaccination. The receptors derive from a man aged 45-60 years who received an inactivated influenza vaccine.

The genes are TRBV12-3 or TRBV12-4 and TRBJ2-5; perhaps TRBD1 as D (5 bases). V gave up 6 bases and J gave up 2 bases, with 16 bases separating them. This CDR3 has 15 residues. CDR3 region: CASSQDSVRQETQYF. For the CDR3, the DNA is TGTGCCAGCAGCCAAGACAGTGTGAGGCAAGAGACCCAGTACTTC.

This clonotype was observed many times. The germline gene is not matched at one end of the junction; a read error may be the cause. This chain joins TRBV20-1 and TRBJ1-2, with 7 bases that match TRBD1. The CDR3 sequence is 16 residues long. The germline V gene encodes CDR1 DFQATT and CDR2 SNEGSKA (reference sequence). The CDR3 nucleotides are TGTAGTGCTAGGGGGGACAGCAAAGCTCCCAGCTATGGCTACACCTTC. Encoded protein: CSARGDSKAPSYGYTF.

The chain uses TRBV20-1 and TRBJ2-3, with 9 nucleotides matching TRBD2. V was pared by 3 bases and J by 5 bases, with 6 bases of the junction left unmatched. CDR3 length: 14 amino acids. CDR1 DFQATT and CDR2 SNEGSKA come from the germline V gene (reference sequence). CDR3 loop: CSARAGGLRDTQYF. The DNA for the CDR3 is TGCAGTGCTAGGGCGGGGGGGCTGAGAGATACGCAGTATTTT.

The chain has TRBV20-1 and TRBJ2-1, with D possibly being TRBD1 (5 bases). CDR1 is DFQATT and CDR2 is SNEGSKA in the germline V gene (reference sequence). V lost 0 bases and J 0 bases, leaving 12 bases between the germline ends. There are 16 residues in the CDR3. In nucleotides, the CDR3 is TGCAGTGCTAGAGAATGGGGCTTGAGCTCCTACAATGAGCAGTTCTTC. This encodes CSAREWGLSSYNEQFF.

The J gene is TRBJ2-3, the V gene TRBV5-1, with D unclear. Germline-derived CDR1 and CDR2 are SGHRS and YFSETQ. Between the trimmed V and J ends, which lost 0 bases and 2 bases, there was a span of 10 bases. The CDR3 extends over 15 amino acids. The CDR3 is CASSLDGRNTDTQYF. Here the CDR3 DNA reads TGCGCCAGCAGCTTGGACGGTAGGAACACAGATACGCAGTATTTT.

This clonotype has just a few counts. The chain is built from TRBV7-2 and TRBJ2-1, with 9 bases matching TRBD2. The length of the CDR3 is 17 residues. V dropped 3 bases and J dropped 9; count of bases not matched to a gene: 15. Germline loops: CDR1 SGHTA, CDR2 FQGNSA. The CDR3 bases are TGTGCCAGCAGCTTTTGGGTAGGGCGGGGGGGCCAAGGTGAGCAGTTCTTC. As protein: CASSFWVGRGGQGEQFF. The whole variable domain, remainder taken from reference TRBV7-2 and TRBJ2-1, is GAGVSQSPSNKVTEKGKDVELRCDPISGHTALYWYRQSLGQGLEFLIYFQGNSAPDKSGLPSDRFSAERTGGSVSTLTIQRTQQEDSAVYLCASSFWVGRGGQGEQFFGPGTRLTVL.

There are a few counts of this clonotype. V and J are TRBV9 and TRBJ2-3; TRBD2 matches at 9 bases. CDR1 is SGDLS and CDR2 is YYNGEE in the germline V gene. This CDR3 comprises 20 residues. V was pared by 0 bases and J by 1 base, with 15 bases of the junction left unmatched. The CDR3, as DNA: TGTGCCAGCAGCGTAGCTCCAGGCGGGGGGGTTACTTCGGGCACAGATACGCAGTATTTT. This gives the protein CASSVAPGGGVTSGTDTQYF.

This clonotype was counted between two and nine times. The germline gene is not matched at one end of the junction; a read error may be the cause. The rearrangement joins TRBV20-1 to TRBJ2-5; 7 bases are shared with TRBD2. Germline values: CDR1 DFQATT, CDR2 SNEGSKA (reference sequence). CDR3 size: 14 residues. The CDR3, as DNA: TGCAGTGGTAGATGGGGGAGGGGTGCGGAGACCCAGTACTTC. Amino acids: CSGRWGRGAETQYF.

V is TRBV6-5 and J is TRBJ1-2; D remains ambiguous. This CDR3 region has 16 residues. The V gene's germline CDR1 is MNHEY and CDR2 SVGAGI. Trimming shortened V by 0 bases and J by 4 bases, and 15 bases separated the two germline ends. This CDR3 reads CASSYSRAGRGYGYTF. CDR3 coding DNA: TGTGCCAGCAGTTACTCGAGGGCAGGCCGAGGCTATGGCTACACCTTC.

This clonotype was seen only a few times. This chain links TRBV19 with TRBJ2-1, with no clear D. V dropped 7 bases and J dropped 0 bases, with 10 bases sitting between them. Per germline, CDR1 LNHDA and CDR2 SQIVND (reference sequence). The length of the CDR3 is 14 residues. In DNA, the CDR3 is TGTGCCAGTACCCCGACTGGCTCCTACAATGAGCAGTTCTTC. Its translation is CASTPTGSYNEQFF.